One and the same sample provided the 3 T cell receptor beta chains below, sequenced in a study of blood T cell repertoires in COVID-19. Libraries were prepared by immunoSEQ multiplex PCR; TCRdb keeps only in-frame clonotypes and omits some of them. The sample lists tens of thousands of clones, 70% to 80% seen once, with approximately 12% in the top ten. Material for sequencing was peripheral blood. The origin of the receptors is a human donor in a cohort sampled during active COVID-19.

This clone was seen a single time. V usage is TRBV6-5 and J usage is TRBJ1-2, with 7 bases fitting TRBD1. Germline lookup yields CDR1 MNHEY and CDR2 SVGAGI. The junction had 7 bases not matched to a gene; V was cut back by 6 bases and J by 0 bases. The CDR3 is made up of 15 amino acids. In DNA form, the CDR3 reads TGTGCCAGCAGCCGCGGGACAGACACTAACTATGGCTACACCTTC. It codes for CASSRGTDTNYGYTF.

J is TRBJ1-2 and V is TRBV13; a weak D match, TRBD1 (5 bases). In germline, CDR1 is PRHDT, CDR2 FYEKMQ (reference sequence). V was shortened by 5 bases and J by 3 bases, with 13 bases between the two germline ends. The CDR3 sequence is 14 residues long. CDR3 in DNA: TGTGCCAGCAGCGGAGGGGCGGTTGACTATGGCTACACCTTC. Protein product: CASSGGAVDYGYTF.

V and J are TRBV6-2 or TRBV6-3 and TRBJ1-5, with D perhaps TRBD1 (6 bases). The V and J ends lost 3 bases and 0 bases respectively, with 9 bases between them. The CDR3 spans 15 residues. Germline assignment: CDR1 MNHEY and CDR2 SVGEGT. The CDR3 protein is CASSYVGHSNQPQHF. The CDR3 DNA reads TGTGCCAGCAGTTATGTGGGACATAGCAATCAGCCCCAGCATTTT.